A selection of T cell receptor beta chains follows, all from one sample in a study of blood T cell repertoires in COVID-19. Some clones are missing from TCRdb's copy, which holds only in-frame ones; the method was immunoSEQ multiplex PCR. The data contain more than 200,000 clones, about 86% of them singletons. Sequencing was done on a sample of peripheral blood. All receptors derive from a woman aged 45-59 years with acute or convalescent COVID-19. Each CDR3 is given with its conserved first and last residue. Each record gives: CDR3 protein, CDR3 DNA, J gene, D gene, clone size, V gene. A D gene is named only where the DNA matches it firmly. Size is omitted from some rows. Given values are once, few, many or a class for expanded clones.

CDR3: CASSLLTGASNQPQHF
DNA: TGTGCCAGCAGTTTACTAACAGGGGCAAGCAATCAGCCCCAGCATTTT
J: TRBJ1-5
D: TRBD1
size: .
V: TRBV28

CDR3: CASSLRTSGGKETQYF
DNA: TGTGCCAGCAGCCTCCGGACTAGCGGGGGTAAGGAGACCCAGTACTTC
J: TRBJ2-5
D: TRBD2
size: .
V: TRBV3-1/TRBV3-2

CDR3: CASSLGLQDHGELFF
DNA: TGTGCCAGCAGCTTGGGATTGCAGGATCACGGGGAGCTGTTTTTT
J: TRBJ2-2
D: .
size: few
V: TRBV5-4

CDR3: CASSVGWRGYGYTF
DNA: TGTGCCAGCAGCGTAGGCTGGAGGGGATATGGCTACACCTTC
J: TRBJ1-2
D: .
size: .
V: TRBV9

CDR3: CASSLNLENIQYF
DNA: TGTGCCAGCAGCCTCAACTTGGAAAACATTCAGTACTTC
J: TRBJ2-4
D: .
size: .
V: TRBV11-2

CDR3: CATSPAGTSGTGELFF
DNA: TGTGCCACCAGCCCCGCCGGGACTAGCGGCACCGGGGAGCTGTTTTTT
J: TRBJ2-2
D: TRBD2
size: .
V: TRBV24-1

CDR3: CASSDSTENYGYTF
DNA: TGTGCCAGCAGTGACTCGACGGAGAACTATGGCTACACCTTC
J: TRBJ1-2
D: .
size: .
V: TRBV6-4

CDR3: CAISGVQRATGNTIYF
DNA: TGTGCCATCAGTGGAGTACAGAGGGCAACTGGAAACACCATATATTTT
J: TRBJ1-3
D: .
size: once
V: TRBV10-3

CDR3: CASSPSGFYNEQFF
DNA: TGTGCCAGCAGTCCGTCGGGTTTTTACAATGAGCAGTTCTTC
J: TRBJ2-1
D: .
size: .
V: TRBV28

CDR3: CASSTSGRTAGENTIYF
DNA: TGTGCCAGTAGTACCTCCGGAAGGACAGCCGGAGAAAACACCATATATTTT
J: TRBJ1-3
D: .
size: .
V: TRBV19

CDR3: CASSQDLRGRGETQYF
DNA: TGTGCCAGCAGCCAAGATCTTCGGGGGAGGGGGGAGACCCAGTACTTC
J: TRBJ2-5
D: .
size: few
V: TRBV14

CDR3: CASSLGQGQETQYF
DNA: TGTGCCAGCAGCTTGGGACAGGGTCAAGAGACCCAGTACTTC
J: TRBJ2-5
D: TRBD1
size: .
V: TRBV7-9

CDR3: CASSLSGSRMEQYF
DNA: TGTGCCAGCAGTTTGAGCGGGAGTCGGATGGAGCAGTACTTC
J: TRBJ2-7
D: TRBD2
size: .
V: TRBV28

CDR3: CASSSGTGSSPLHF
DNA: TGCGCCAGCAGCTCCGGGACAGGGAGCTCACCCCTCCACTTT
J: TRBJ1-6
D: TRBD1
size: once
V: TRBV5-1

CDR3: CASSVRDSTGELFF
DNA: TGTGCCAGCAGCGTCCGGGATTCCACCGGGGAGCTGTTTTTT
J: TRBJ2-2
D: .
size: .
V: TRBV9

CDR3: CASTPETTGELFF
DNA: TGTGCCAGCACGCCCGAGACAACCGGGGAGCTGTTTTTT
J: TRBJ2-2
D: .
size: once
V: TRBV2

CDR3: CASGLSGTGNTIYF
DNA: TGTGCTAGTGGTTTGTCAGGTACTGGAAACACCATATATTTT
J: TRBJ1-3
D: .
size: .
V: TRBV12-5

CDR3: CATSDSVAGAYNEQFF
DNA: TGTGCCACCAGTGATTCGGTAGCGGGAGCATACAATGAGCAGTTCTTC
J: TRBJ2-1
D: TRBD2
size: few
V: TRBV24-1

CDR3: CASSITTAYGYTF
DNA: TGTGCCAGTAGTATAACAACAGCTTATGGCTACACCTTC
J: TRBJ1-2
D: .
size: many
V: TRBV19

CDR3: CASSEGRVIPDTQYF
DNA: TGTGCCAGCAGTGAGGGCAGGGTTATCCCAGATACGCAGTATTTT
J: TRBJ2-3
D: .
size: .
V: TRBV6-1

CDR3: CASSSGLAGGVDTQYF
DNA: TGCGCCAGCAGCTCCGGACTAGCGGGAGGGGTGGATACGCAGTATTTT
J: TRBJ2-3
D: TRBD2
size: .
V: TRBV5-1

CDR3: CASSPGTGNTEAFF
DNA: TGTGCCAGCTCACCAGGGACAGGGAACACTGAAGCTTTCTTT
J: TRBJ1-1
D: TRBD1
size: once
V: TRBV18

CDR3: CAWSAASGSHYNEQFF
DNA: TGTGCCTGGAGTGCGGCTAGCGGGAGCCACTACAATGAGCAGTTCTTC
J: TRBJ2-1
D: TRBD2
size: .
V: TRBV30

CDR3: CASSYGTGFYF
DNA: TGTGCCAGCTCGTACGGGACAGGGTTCTACTTC
J: TRBJ2-7
D: TRBD1
size: .
V: TRBV6-5

CDR3: CSASKQGNTEAFF
DNA: TGCAGTGCTAGTAAGCAGGGGAACACTGAAGCTTTCTTT
J: TRBJ1-1
D: .
size: .
V: TRBV20-1

CDR3: CASSEGQSSGETQYF
DNA: TGCGCCAGCAGCGAGGGACAGTCCTCGGGGGAGACCCAGTACTTC
J: TRBJ2-5
D: TRBD1
size: .
V: TRBV5-1

CDR3: CSVRDREYSPLHF
DNA: TGCAGCGTTAGGGACAGAGAATATTCACCCCTCCACTTT
J: TRBJ1-6
D: TRBD1
size: few
V: TRBV29-1

CDR3: CASSQTGGREQYF
DNA: TGCGCCAGCAGCCAGACAGGGGGCCGGGAGCAGTACTTC
J: TRBJ2-7
D: TRBD1
size: .
V: TRBV5-1

CDR3: CASSRQNTEAFF
DNA: TGTGCCAGCAGTAGACAGAACACTGAAGCTTTCTTT
J: TRBJ1-1
D: .
size: .
V: TRBV13

CDR3: CASMEYVNTEAFF
DNA: TGTGCCAGCATGGAGTACGTGAACACTGAAGCTTTCTTT
J: TRBJ1-1
D: .
size: .
V: TRBV28

CDR3: CASSLTGAYEQYF
DNA: TGCGCCAGCAGCTTAACAGGGGCCTACGAGCAGTACTTC
J: TRBJ2-7
D: TRBD1
size: .
V: TRBV5-1

CDR3: CATLGREGSSYNEQFF
DNA: TGTGCCACCCTGGGGCGGGAGGGCAGCTCCTACAATGAGCAGTTCTTC
J: TRBJ2-1
D: TRBD2
size: .
V: TRBV7-9

CDR3: CASSEPGLAGGTGELFF
DNA: TGCGCCAGCAGCGAGCCGGGACTAGCGGGAGGCACCGGGGAGCTGTTTTTT
J: TRBJ2-2
D: TRBD2
size: once
V: TRBV10-2

CDR3: CASRWGGSGETQYF
DNA: TGTGCCAGCAGGTGGGGCGGGAGCGGGGAGACCCAGTACTTC
J: TRBJ2-5
D: TRBD2
size: .
V: TRBV2

CDR3: CASSHSSEGQETQYF
DNA: TGTGCCAGCTCACACTCTAGCGAGGGACAAGAGACCCAGTACTTC
J: TRBJ2-5
D: .
size: .
V: TRBV18

CDR3: CATEPDRGTEAFF
DNA: TGTGCCACCGAACCGGACAGGGGCACTGAAGCTTTCTTT
J: TRBJ1-1
D: TRBD1
size: .
V: TRBV9